One and the same sample provided the 15 T cell receptor beta chains below, sequenced in a study of blood T cell repertoires in COVID-19. Generated by immunoSEQ multiplex PCR, the TCRdb table keeps only in-frame clones and is missing some. The sample includes 90,000 to 150,000 clones, 79% seen only once; the top ten take approximately 3.9%. The specimen sequenced was peripheral blood. The receptor source for this set is a woman aged 80 or older with acute or convalescent COVID-19.

This clone was found a few times. The chain uses TRBV29-1 and TRBJ2-1; a weak D match, TRBD2 (5 bases). Trimming took 8 bases from V and 3 from J, leaving 14 bases between them. Germline V lookup: CDR1 SQVTM, CDR2 ANQGSEA. The CDR3 sequence is 13 residues long. For the CDR3, the DNA is TGCAGCACGTGGCAGGCGGGCTACAATGAGCAGTTCTTC. Translated, it gives CSTWQAGYNEQFF.

The chain recombines TRBV11-2 with TRBJ1-2; 8 bases match TRBD1. Germline values: CDR1 SGHAT, CDR2 FQNNGV. This CDR3 has 15 amino acids. Losses at the gene ends were 4 bases for V and 4 bases for J; bases not matched to a gene: 8. CDR3 nucleotides: TGTGCCAGCAGCTCGGACCCAGGGGGCCGCTATGGCTACACCTTC. Translated: CASSSDPGGRYGYTF.

V usage is TRBV2 and J usage is TRBJ2-2; no clear D gene. CDR3 length: 13 amino acids. Germline values: CDR1 SNHLY, CDR2 FYNNEI. V was shortened by 6 bases and J by 3 bases, with 8 bases between the two germline ends. CDR3 nucleotide sequence: TGTGCCAGCAGGTCCAGTTACACCGGGGAGCTGTTTTTT. Protein: CASRSSYTGELFF.

The rearrangement joins TRBV7-9 to TRBJ1-1; D gene uncertain. The germline V gene encodes CDR1 SEHNR and CDR2 FQNEAQ (reference sequence). The CDR3 totals 12 residues. Deletions cut 3 bases from V and 0 bases from J, with 2 bases between. This chain's CDR3 is CASSFMNTEAFF. The CDR3 nucleotides are TGTGCCAGCAGCTTCATGAACACTGAAGCTTTCTTT.

The chain joins TRBV10-2 to TRBJ2-5, with D perhaps TRBD1 (6 bases). Germline V lookup: CDR1 WSHSY, CDR2 SAAADI. V was pared by 4 bases and J by 5 bases, with 11 bases between. The CDR3 consists of 13 residues. CDR3 DNA sequence: TGCGCCAGCAGTGGGACAGTTCAGGAGACCCAGTACTTC. It encodes CASSGTVQETQYF.

Ten or more counts support this clone. This chain links TRBV19 with TRBJ1-5, with TRBD1 identical over 8 bases. J was trimmed by 2 bases and V by 6 bases; bases with no gene match: 6. CDR1 and CDR2 (germline): LNHDA, SQIVND (reference sequence). This CDR3 contains 15 residues. CDR3 coding DNA: TGTGCCAGTAGCCTATGGGGACAGGGCAATCAGCCCCAGCATTTT. Translating gives CASSLWGQGNQPQHF.

The rearrangement links TRBV18 to TRBJ2-2; 9 positions agree with TRBD1. From germline, CDR1 is KGHSH and CDR2 LQKENI. The CDR3 is 15 amino acids. Trimming took 4 bases from V and 6 from J; bases not matched to a gene: 6. The CDR3 nucleotides read TGTGCCAGCTCACAGGGACAGGGTCTCGCCGGGGAGCTGTTTTTT. This gives the protein CASSQGQGLAGELFF.

CDR3 in amino acids: CASSLDRTSTDTQYF. CDR3 DNA: TGTGCCAGCAGCTTGGACAGAACTAGCACAGATACGCAGTATTTT. This chain joins TRBV5-4 and TRBJ2-3, with D unclear. The germline gives CDR1 SGHNT, CDR2 YYREEE (reference sequence). V was clipped by 0 bases and J by 0 bases, with 8 bases between them. CDR3 length equals 15 residues.

The table lists this clone with a count of one. The J gene is TRBJ2-3, the V gene TRBV25-1; 15 bases are shared with TRBD2. V dropped 4 bases and J dropped 4; count of bases not matched to a gene: 3. Germline V gene lookup returns CDR1 MGHDK and CDR2 SYGVNS. The CDR3 length is 16 residues. CDR3 residues: CASSVGLAGGSDTQYF. The CDR3 DNA is TGTGCCAGCAGTGTAGGACTAGCGGGGGGGTCAGATACGCAGTATTTT.

This rearrangement joins TRBV6-4 to TRBJ2-3; D gene unclear. CDR1 and CDR2 from the germline V gene are MRHNA and SNTAGT. The CDR3 covers 14 residues. V lost 5 bases to trimming and J lost 0 bases, with 9 bases between them. The CDR3 reads CASSLWASTDTQYF. The CDR3 DNA reads as TGTGCCAGCAGTCTCTGGGCTAGCACAGATACGCAGTATTTT.

This clone was observed a single time. The CDR3 region is CASSERGATEAFF. CDR3 coding DNA: TGCGCCAGCAGTGAACGGGGGGCCACTGAAGCTTTCTTT. The chain joins TRBV10-1 to TRBJ1-1, with D possibly matching TRBD1 (6 bases). Germline loops: CDR1 WNHNN, CDR2 SYGVQD (reference sequence). This CDR3 spans 13 amino acids. Trimming took 3 bases from V and 4 from J, leaving 9 bases between them.

The chain is built from TRBV7-3 and TRBJ1-1, with 7 bases identical to TRBD1. V gave up 6 bases and J gave up 1 base; unmatched junction bases: 8. This CDR3 has 15 residues. Germline CDR1 SGHTA, CDR2 FQGTGA. The CDR3 reads CASSLQGLGNTEAFF. DNA for the CDR3: TGTGCCAGCAGTTTACAGGGGTTAGGGAACACTGAAGCTTTCTTT.

CDR3 DNA sequence: TGTGCCAGCAGCGTAGTGGCACAGCACTCCACAGATACGCAGTATTTT. It yields the protein CASSVVAQHSTDTQYF. The V and J genes are TRBV9 and TRBJ2-3; D is uncertain. The CDR3 length is 16 residues. V was trimmed by 0 bases and J by 2 bases, leaving 13 bases between them. Germline V gene data show CDR1 as SGDLS and CDR2 as YYNGEE.

The J gene is TRBJ2-1, the V gene TRBV2; TRBD2 matches 12 bases. V trimming: 8 bases; J trimming: 1 base; junction bases outside the gene matches: 3. Germline V gives CDR1 SNHLY, CDR2 FYNNEI. The CDR3 loop spans 15 amino acids. In DNA, the CDR3 is TGTGCCAGCCGGGGACTAGCGGGTTCCTACAATGAGCAGTTCTTC. Its protein product is CASRGLAGSYNEQFF.

This clone was counted once. The rearrangement joins TRBV6-6 to TRBJ1-1; D possibly corresponds to TRBD1 (5 bases). This CDR3 has 13 residues. The V gene's germline CDR1 is MNHNY and CDR2 SVGAGI (reference sequence). Trimming took 5 bases from V and 4 from J, leaving 11 bases between them. In DNA form, the CDR3 reads TGTGCCAGCAGTCCGACAGTGAGCACTGAAGCTTTCTTT. Its protein is CASSPTVSTEAFF.